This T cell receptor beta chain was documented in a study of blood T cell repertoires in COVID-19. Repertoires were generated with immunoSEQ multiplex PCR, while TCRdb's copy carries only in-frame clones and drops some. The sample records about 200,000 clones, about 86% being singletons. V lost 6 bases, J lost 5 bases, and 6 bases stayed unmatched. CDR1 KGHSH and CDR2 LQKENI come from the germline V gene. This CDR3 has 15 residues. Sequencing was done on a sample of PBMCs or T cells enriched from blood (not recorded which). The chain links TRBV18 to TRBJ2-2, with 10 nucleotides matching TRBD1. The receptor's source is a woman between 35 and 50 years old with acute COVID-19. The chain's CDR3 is CASSWTGGRTGELFF. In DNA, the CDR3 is TGTGCCAGCTCGTGGACAGGGGGTCGTACCGGGGAGCTGTTTTTT.